The 21 T cell receptor beta chains below all came from one sample that was sequenced in a study of early T cells in non-severe SARS-CoV-2 infection. TCRdb analysed the 5' RACE reads with MiXCR anew, one entry per CDR3 protein. The sample contains around 93,000 distinct CDR3 sequences, more than 10% of which appear only once. The sample consisted of whole blood, taken at baseline. The receptor source for this set is an adult who was a healthcare worker with PCR-confirmed SARS-CoV-2 infection or an uninfected control (not recorded which).

This clonotype came up a few times. The chain recombines TRBV2 with TRBJ1-1; 7 nucleotides match TRBD1. Germline values: CDR1 SNHLY, CDR2 FYNNEI. Unmatched junction bases numbered 10, after V lost 5 bases and J lost 7 bases. This CDR3 contains 14 residues. CDR3 coding DNA: TGTGCCAGCAGTTTTGACAGGGCGAAGGGTGAAGCTTTCTTT. This translates into CASSFDRAKGEAFF. Supplemented by reference TRBV2 and TRBJ1-1, the full variable domain reads EPEVTQTPSHQVTQMGQEVILRCVPISNHLYFYWYRQILGQKVEFLVSFYNNEISEKSEIFDDQFSVERPDGSNFTLKIRSTKLEDSAMYFCASSFDRAKGEAFFGQGTRLTVV.

This clonotype was recorded at least ten times. This sequence joins TRBV3-1 and TRBJ2-2, with no clear D. V was cut by 4 bases and J by 3 bases, with 12 bases left in between. The CDR3 is 15 residues long. CDR1 is LGHDT and CDR2 is YNNKEL in the germline V gene (reference sequence). The CDR3 here is CASSPEWLYTGELFF. CDR3 in DNA: TGTGCCAGCAGCCCAGAGTGGCTCTACACCGGGGAGCTGTTTTTT.

Only a few counts were recorded for this clonotype. This chain joins TRBV28 and TRBJ1-2, with no clear D. The germline gives CDR1 MDHEN, CDR2 SYDVKM. This CDR3 region has 15 residues. V was shortened by 4 bases and J by 5 bases, with 17 bases between the two germline ends. The CDR3 loop reads CASSSPRSPPYGYTF. The CDR3 DNA follows: TGTGCCAGCAGTTCACCTCGGTCTCCCCCATATGGCTACACCTTC.

This clonotype was seen only a few times. The chain links TRBV5-1 to TRBJ2-7, with 10 bases lining up with TRBD1. Germline CDR1 reads SGHRS; CDR2 reads YFSETQ. This CDR3 is built from 16 residues. The trim removed 0 bases at V and 3 bases at J, leaving 6 bases unmatched. For the CDR3, the DNA is TGCGCCAGCAGCTTGGATCGCGGGACAGGGGTCTACGAGCAGTACTTC. It encodes CASSLDRGTGVYEQYF.

CDR3 residues: CASSEHTLSSGNTIYF. Written as DNA, the CDR3 is TGTGCCAGCAGTGAACACACTCTATCATCTGGAAACACCATATATTTT. The chain links TRBV6-1 to TRBJ1-3, with D uncertain. The germline V and J ends were trimmed by 2 bases and 1 base, with 12 bases remaining between them. This CDR3 is built from 16 residues. Germline lookup yields CDR1 MNHNS and CDR2 SASEGT.

This clonotype was detected only a few times. The V and J genes are TRBV27 and TRBJ2-6; 9 nucleotides agree with TRBD1. The CDR3 contains 17 residues. The ends lost 3 bases at V and 1 base at J; junction bases unmatched: 4. CDR1 is MNHEY and CDR2 is SMNVEV in the germline V gene (reference sequence). CDR3 region: CASSFSGTGSGANVLTF. Here the CDR3 DNA reads TGTGCCAGCAGTTTTTCCGGGACAGGGTCTGGGGCCAACGTCCTGACTTTC. Drawing the rest from reference TRBV27 and TRBJ2-6, the complete variable domain is EAQVTQNPRYLITVTGKKLTVTCSQNMNHEYMSWYRQDPGLGLRQIYYSMNVEVTDKGDVPEGYKVSRKEKRNFPLILESPSPNQTSLYFCASSFSGTGSGANVLTFGAGSRLTVL.

This clonotype was detected a few times. The rearrangement joins TRBV11-2 to TRBJ2-5; possible D gene TRBD1, 5 bases. The V end was cut by 5 bases, the J end by 3 bases, with 10 bases between. This CDR3 has 13 residues. Germline CDR1 reads SGHAT; CDR2 reads FQNNGV. Written as DNA, the CDR3 is TGTGCCAGCAGCCGCAGGGCCGAAGAGACCCAGTACTTC. Its translation: CASSRRAEETQYF. Using reference TRBV11-2 and TRBJ2-5 for the parts outside the CDR3, the full variable domain is EAGVAQSPRYKIIEKRQSVAFWCNPISGHATLYWYQQILGQGPKLLIQFQNNGVVDDSQLPKDRFSAERLKGVDSTLKIQPAKLEDSAVYLCASSRRAEETQYFGPGTRLLVL.

The V and J genes are TRBV7-9 and TRBJ1-1, with 9 bases matching TRBD1. CDR1 and CDR2 (germline): SEHNR, FQNEAQ (reference sequence). The ends lost 6 bases at V and 11 bases at J; junction bases unmatched: 7. The CDR3 runs to 12 residues. The CDR3 region is CASRTRTGEAFF. CDR3 in DNA: TGTGCCAGCAGGACAAGGACAGGGGAGGCTTTCTTT.

This clonotype was found many times. The chain couples TRBV10-3 to TRBJ2-3, with 13 positions matching TRBD2. Germline-derived CDR1 and CDR2 are ENHRY and SYGVKD. V trimming: 6 bases; J trimming: 5 bases; junction bases outside the gene matches: 14. The CDR3 covers 18 residues. The CDR3 bases are TGTGCCATCAGACCGGGACTAGCGGGACCAGCCCAGAGAGATACGCAGTATTTT. Its protein is CAIRPGLAGPAQRDTQYF.

V is TRBV28 and J is TRBJ1-1; 8 bases line up with TRBD1. V was pared by 6 bases and J by 8 bases, with 11 bases of the junction left unmatched. The CDR3 is 14 residues long. The germline V gene encodes CDR1 MDHEN and CDR2 SYDVKM. The CDR3 bases are TGTGCCAGCAGCTCAGGACAGGGCACAATCGAAGCTTTCTTT. Protein product: CASSSGQGTIEAFF.

This clonotype was picked up a small number of times. This chain connects TRBV15 to TRBJ2-3; the match to TRBD2 covers 10 bases. Unmatched junction bases numbered 15, after V lost 0 bases and J lost 6 bases. The CDR3 covers 19 residues. In germline, CDR1 is LNHNV, CDR2 YYDKDF (reference sequence). In nucleotides, the CDR3 is TGTGCCACCAGCAGAGAAGGTCAGCTAGCGGGGGCCAGGAGGGATACGCAGTATTTT. It translates to CATSREGQLAGARRDTQYF. Complete variable domain (other parts from reference TRBV15 and TRBJ2-3): DAMVIQNPRYQVTQFGKPVTLSCSQTLNHNVMYWYQQKSSQAPKLLFHYYDKDFNNEADTPDNFQSRRPNTSFCFLDIRSPGLGDTAMYLCATSREGQLAGARRDTQYFGPGTRLTVL.

This clonotype was picked up a small number of times. This chain joins TRBV6-5 and TRBJ1-2, with 8 bases matching TRBD1. CDR1 is MNHEY and CDR2 is SVGAGI in the germline V gene. The CDR3 loop spans 15 amino acids. The junction had 6 bases not matched to a gene; V was cut back by 6 bases and J by 0 bases. The CDR3 bases are TGTGCCAGCAGGCCGGACAGGGCTACTAACTATGGCTACACCTTC. Translating gives CASRPDRATNYGYTF.

The chain has TRBV5-4 and TRBJ2-7; 8 bases fit TRBD1. The J segment lost 3 bases and the V segment lost 0 bases, leaving 5 bases of the junction unmatched. Per germline, CDR1 SGHNT and CDR2 YYREEE (reference sequence). This CDR3 comprises 15 residues. The CDR3: CASSLGRTGSYEQYF. CDR3 DNA: TGTGCCAGCAGCTTGGGCCGGACAGGGAGCTACGAGCAGTACTTC. Full variable domain (missing parts from reference TRBV5-4 and TRBJ2-7): ETGVTQSPTHLIKTRGQQVTLRCSSQSGHNTVSWYQQALGQGPQFIFQYYREEENGRGNFPPRFSGLQFPNYSSELNVNALELDDSALYLCASSLGRTGSYEQYFGPGTRLTVT.

This chain uses TRBV5-4 with TRBJ2-5; maybe TRBD1 (6 bases). In germline, CDR1 is SGHNT, CDR2 YYREEE (reference sequence). This CDR3 has 16 residues. Trimming pared 0 bases from V and 5 bases from J, leaving 17 bases between. The CDR3 DNA is TGTGCCAGCAGCTTGGGGGGCAGGGGACCAGGCGAGACCCAGTACTTC. Protein product: CASSLGGRGPGETQYF. Full variable domain (rest looked up from reference TRBV5-4 and TRBJ2-5): ETGVTQSPTHLIKTRGQQVTLRCSSQSGHNTVSWYQQALGQGPQFIFQYYREEENGRGNFPPRFSGLQFPNYSSELNVNALELDDSALYLCASSLGGRGPGETQYFGPGTRLLVL.

The chain is built from TRBV14 and TRBJ2-3; a possible D gene is TRBD2 (6 bases). The length of the CDR3 is 16 residues. The germline gives CDR1 SGHDN, CDR2 FVKESK. V dropped 0 bases and J dropped 2 bases, with 12 bases sitting between them. Here the CDR3 reads CASSQDSGVITDTQYF. In DNA form, the CDR3 reads TGTGCCAGCAGCCAAGATTCGGGGGTCATCACAGATACGCAGTATTTT.

The V and J genes are TRBV6-1 and TRBJ2-2, with D perhaps TRBD2 (5 bases). Trimming shortened V by 3 bases and J by 5 bases, and 13 bases separated the two germline ends. The germline V gene has CDR1 MNHNS and CDR2 SASEGT. The CDR3 covers 15 residues. In nucleotides, the CDR3 is TGTGCCAGCAGTGACAGCCGTTCGGGAACCGGGGAGCTGTTTTTT. It codes for CASSDSRSGTGELFF.

The chain recombines TRBV7-2 with TRBJ2-3; 7 positions agree with TRBD2. CDR3 size: 17 residues. Germline V lookup: CDR1 SGHTA, CDR2 FQGNSA. With V trimmed by 3 bases and J by 4 bases, 13 bases remained unmatched. In DNA form, the CDR3 reads TGTGCCAGCAGCTTGCTTTCCGGGACTCTAGCGGCAGATACGCAGTATTTT. It encodes CASSLLSGTLAADTQYF.

The V gene is TRBV20-1, the J gene TRBJ1-1; unclear D gene. The germline V and J ends were trimmed by 4 bases and 4 bases, with 13 bases remaining between them. Germline lookup yields CDR1 DFQATT and CDR2 SNEGSKA (reference sequence). The CDR3 runs 13 residues. This chain's CDR3 is CSAIPPPPTEAFF. DNA for the CDR3: TGCAGTGCTATACCCCCCCCGCCCACTGAAGCTTTCTTT.

J is TRBJ2-4 and V is TRBV6-5, with 12 bases aligning to TRBD2. The trim removed 6 bases at V and 1 base at J, leaving 4 bases unmatched. Germline loops: CDR1 MNHEY, CDR2 SVGAGI. The CDR3 is made up of 16 amino acids. The CDR3 protein is CASSPGLAGAKNIQYF. The CDR3 DNA sequence: TGTGCCAGCAGCCCAGGACTAGCGGGGGCCAAAAACATTCAGTACTTC.

V and J are TRBV4-2 and TRBJ2-1, with 8 bases identical to TRBD1. The germline CDR1 and CDR2 sequences are LGHNA and YNFKEQ. V was clipped by 1 base and J by 0 bases; unmatched bases: 5. The CDR3 loop spans 17 amino acids. CDR3 in DNA: TGTGCCAGCAGCCAAGGACAGGGGCCAAGCTCCTACAATGAGCAGTTCTTC. Translating gives CASSQGQGPSSYNEQFF.

This clonotype was seen ten or more times. The chain has TRBV29-1 and TRBJ2-2; a possible D gene is TRBD1 (6 bases). The CDR3 contains 15 residues. V was clipped by 3 bases and J by 8 bases, with 19 bases between them. CDR1 and CDR2 from the germline V gene are SQVTM and ANQGSEA. CDR3 DNA: TGCAGCGTTGATTCGGGACATCCGAACGGAGGGGAGCTGTTTTTT. Translated: CSVDSGHPNGGELFF.